This T cell receptor (beta chain) was observed in a study of T cell responses to AZD1222 COVID-19 vaccine. Notes on this clone: Its antigen is still unknown.

Germline lookup yields CDR1 SQVTM and CDR2 ANQGSEA. The CDR3 is made up of 12 amino acids. Trimming stripped 7 bases from V and 7 bases from J, with 14 bases between. Profiling relied on immunoSEQ multiplex PCR, and the TCRdb table lists in-frame clones only, not all of them. In the table there are about 260,000 clones, approximately 93% of which are singletons. Study findings and constraints: White British donors predominated, females outnumbered males, and clonal diversity was possibly underestimated. Nearly half of spike-specific TCRs reportedly go after variant regions that carry no mutations. None of the repertoires were sampled until the peak T cell response had passed. Just a handful of AZD1222 recipients were seropositive at baseline.

The chain employs TRBV29-1 and TRBJ2-1, with TRBD1 as a possible D gene (6 bases). The TCR comes from an adult in good health. The input for sequencing was peripheral blood, taken on day 0 of AZD1222 vaccination. For the CDR3, the DNA is TGCAGCGCCGGGGACACCGGGAATGAGCAGTTCTTC. It specifies CSAGDTGNEQFF.